This T cell receptor beta chain was obtained from a study of read filtering for tumor transcriptome and immune sequencing. General study findings and limits: The CD138-negative fraction was mixed bone marrow immune cells, not pure T cells. Roughly four fifths of IR-seq clonotypes had one read, totaling 3% to 4.5% of reads; RNA-seq: 74.6% and 44.6%.

CDR3 length equals 15 residues. Germline trimming cut 0 bases from V and 9 bases from J; bases unmatched to any gene: 10. Germline CDR1 GTSNPN, CDR2 SVGIG (reference sequence). This clonotype was counted ten times or more. Its antigen is unidentified. This library used about 360 ng RNA and molecular barcoded adaptors spanning alpha/delta and beta/gamma chains. TCRdb fed the reads into MiXCR, producing one record per CDR3 protein. The repertoire consists of 50,000 or so distinct CDR3 sequences, with roughly a fifth occurring once and the leading ten covering 15% to 17%. This clonotype was sampled from a donor aged 40 or over with multiple myeloma. The chain is built from TRBV30 and TRBJ2-1; 8 nucleotides agree with TRBD1. Sequences were obtained from a population of CD138-negative cells sorted from bone marrow. In DNA, the CDR3 is TGTGCCTGGAGTGTACGACAGGGGTCCGTTAGTGAGCAGTTCTTC. This encodes CAWSVRQGSVSEQFF.